A single sample is the source of the 28 T cell receptor beta chains below, sequenced in a study of multiple sclerosis patients with progressive multifocal leukoencephalopathy. Measured with immunoSEQ multiplex PCR; TCRdb has only the in-frame clones, and not every one. The sample includes roughly 31,000 clones, 89% of them seen just once. Noted time point: before natalizumab initiation. Sequencing used PBMCs. Receptors originate from a human donor with multiple sclerosis.

This chain connects TRBV29-1 to TRBJ2-3, with D possibly TRBD1 on 5 matching bases. CDR3 length: 12 residues. The V gene's germline CDR1 is SQVTM and CDR2 ANQGSEA. Deletions cut 7 bases from V and 0 bases from J, with 8 bases between. The CDR3 protein is CSDRQSTDTQYF. The CDR3, as DNA: TGCAGCGATAGACAGAGCACAGATACGCAGTATTTT.

J is TRBJ2-3 and V is TRBV4-3, with D unclear. Germline V CDR1 and CDR2: LGHNA, YSLEER. Trimming pared 1 base from V and 4 bases from J, leaving 6 bases between. The length of the CDR3 is 13 residues. The CDR3 DNA is TGCGCCAGCAGCCAAGGAGGCTCAGATACGCAGTATTTT. It translates to CASSQGGSDTQYF.

The J gene is TRBJ2-3, the V gene TRBV7-9; 7 bases are shared with TRBD2. In germline, CDR1 is SEHNR, CDR2 FQNEAQ (reference sequence). The CDR3 length is 15 residues. V lost 0 bases, J lost 6 bases, and 6 bases stayed unmatched. CDR3 residues: CASSLAGRAEDTQYF. As DNA, the CDR3 is TGTGCCAGCAGCTTAGCAGGGAGGGCCGAGGATACGCAGTATTTT.

V and J are TRBV28 and TRBJ2-7, with a possible D match to TRBD1 (6 bases). The V and J ends lost 6 bases and 1 base respectively, with 13 bases between them. The length of the CDR3 is 14 residues. Germline CDR1 reads MDHEN; CDR2 reads SYDVKM. CDR3 nucleotides: TGTGCCAGCAGAATGGAGGACAGTTCCTACGAGCAGTACTTC. This gives the protein CASRMEDSSYEQYF.

This chain uses TRBV7-8 with TRBJ2-2; no clear D. CDR3 length equals 15 residues. With 11 bases removed from V and 3 bases from J, the gap between germline ends came to 19 bases. The germline V gene has CDR1 SGHVS and CDR2 FQNEAQ. CDR3 nucleotide sequence: TGTGCCGGGTCTCAGAGGTTCGCGGACACCGGGGAGCTGTTTTTT. This gives the protein CAGSQRFADTGELFF.

This chain links TRBV7-9 with TRBJ1-4; 10 bases fit TRBD1. V lost 1 base, J lost 7 bases, and 3 bases stayed unmatched. The CDR3 is made up of 15 amino acids. In germline, CDR1 is SEHNR, CDR2 FQNEAQ (reference sequence). The CDR3 DNA reads as TGTGCCAGCAGCTTAGGGACAGGGGGGGCTGAAAAACTGTTTTTT. Protein sequence: CASSLGTGGAEKLFF.

This clone was counted only a few times. V gene TRBV25-1 combines with J gene TRBJ2-3, with unresolved D. The CDR3 totals 13 residues. The germline V and J ends were trimmed by 3 bases and 2 bases, with 6 bases remaining between them. CDR1 and CDR2 from the germline V gene are MGHDK and SYGVNS. CDR3 residues: CASSEPNTDTQYF. DNA for the CDR3: TGTGCCAGCAGTGAGCCTAACACAGATACGCAGTATTTT.

The chain uses TRBV6-1 and TRBJ1-3; D ambiguous. V was clipped by 2 bases and J by 0 bases, with 8 bases between them. CDR1 and CDR2 (germline): MNHNS, SASEGT. This CDR3 contains 15 residues. The CDR3 protein is CASSELTDSGNTIYF. CDR3 DNA: TGTGCCAGCAGTGAACTCACAGACTCTGGAAACACCATATATTTT.

The chain links TRBV19 to TRBJ2-1, with 7 bases aligning to TRBD2. Germline assignment: CDR1 LNHDA and CDR2 SQIVND (reference sequence). The CDR3 sequence is 14 residues long. Losses at the gene ends were 6 bases for V and 8 bases for J; bases not matched to a gene: 10. CDR3 coding DNA: TGTGCCAGTAGCAAGGGCGGGGGAAAGGATGAGCAGTTCTTC. Protein sequence: CASSKGGGKDEQFF.

This clone was seen more than once but under ten times. The V gene is TRBV2, the J gene TRBJ2-1, with 9 positions matching TRBD2. The V gene end was trimmed by 4 bases and the J gene end by 2 bases; junction bases not matched to a gene: 3. Germline V CDR1 and CDR2: SNHLY, FYNNEI. CDR3 length: 15 amino acids. CDR3 nucleotide sequence: TGTGCCAGCAGTGTCGGCGGGGGGGCCTACAATGAGCAGTTCTTC. Translated: CASSVGGGAYNEQFF. The full variable domain, completed using reference TRBV2 and TRBJ2-1, is EPEVTQTPSHQVTQMGQEVILRCVPISNHLYFYWYRQILGQKVEFLVSFYNNEISEKSEIFDDQFSVERPDGSNFTLKIRSTKLEDSAMYFCASSVGGGAYNEQFFGPGTRLTVL.

The count of this clone is one. This rearrangement joins TRBV4-3 to TRBJ2-7; 7 nucleotides agree with TRBD2. There are 18 residues in the CDR3. The germline gives CDR1 LGHNA, CDR2 YSLEER. The V gene end was trimmed by 0 bases and the J gene end by 5 bases; junction bases not matched to a gene: 16. For the CDR3, the DNA is TGCGCCAGCAGCCAAGATGGGGTGAGGCCCGGGAGGACCCACGAGCAGTACTTC. Translated, it gives CASSQDGVRPGRTHEQYF.

The J gene is TRBJ2-2, the V gene TRBV18; the match to TRBD2 covers 10 bases. V dropped 3 bases and J dropped 0; count of bases not matched to a gene: 10. CDR3 size: 19 residues. Germline values: CDR1 KGHSH, CDR2 LQKENI. The chain's CDR3 is CASSPLGKLAGANTGELFF. CDR3 sequence (DNA): TGTGCCAGCTCACCGCTGGGTAAGCTAGCGGGAGCGAACACCGGGGAGCTGTTTTTT.

The CDR3 reads CASSSGDSYTEAFF. CDR3 sequence (DNA): TGCGCCAGCAGCTCGGGGGACAGCTACACTGAAGCTTTCTTT. This chain joins TRBV5-1 and TRBJ1-1; 7 nucleotides align to TRBD1. Germline V lookup: CDR1 SGHRS, CDR2 YFSETQ. V dropped 3 bases and J dropped 3; count of bases not matched to a gene: 5. CDR3 size: 14 residues.

A single count supports this clone. The chain couples TRBV7-6 to TRBJ2-1; 9 bases fit TRBD2. Trimming cost V 3 bases and J 0 bases; bases outside gene matches: 0. The CDR3 contains 15 residues. Germline V gene sequence: CDR1 SGHVS, CDR2 FNYEAQ. CDR3 region: CASSFSGGSYNEQFF. The CDR3 DNA follows: TGTGCCAGCAGCTTTAGCGGGGGCTCCTACAATGAGCAGTTCTTC.

The chain is built from TRBV4-3 and TRBJ2-7; possible D gene TRBD1, 6 bases. There are 15 residues in the CDR3. From germline, CDR1 is LGHNA and CDR2 YSLEER. The V gene lost 1 base and the J gene lost 2 bases, with 12 bases spanning the gap. CDR3 sequence: CASSQGVGATYEQYF. The DNA of the CDR3 is TGCGCCAGCAGCCAAGGAGTGGGGGCCACCTACGAGCAGTACTTC.

CDR3 nucleotide sequence: TGTGCCAGCAGGGGGGGAAATGAGCAGTTCTTC. This translates into CASRGGNEQFF. V is TRBV5-4 and J is TRBJ2-1; a weak D match, TRBD2 (6 bases). V lost 5 bases and J lost 7, with 7 bases in between. The length of the CDR3 is 11 residues. The germline gives CDR1 SGHNT, CDR2 YYREEE (reference sequence).

The V call is TRBV5-1, the J call TRBJ2-6, with 7 bases lining up with TRBD1. The CDR3 sequence is 15 residues long. V shed 2 bases, J shed 3 bases, and the junction held 2 bases outside the gene matches. Germline V gives CDR1 SGHRS, CDR2 YFSETQ. CDR3 amino acids: CASSLQGIGANVLTF. For the CDR3, the DNA is TGCGCCAGCAGCTTACAGGGGATTGGGGCCAACGTCCTGACTTTC.

This rearrangement joins TRBV7-8 to TRBJ2-5, with a weak D call TRBD1 (6 bases). The J call is doubtful: the DNA matches TRBJ2-7 better. The CDR3 is 14 amino acids. Germline V CDR1 and CDR2: SGHVS, FQNEAQ. DNA for the CDR3: TGTGCCAGCAGCTTAGCACAGGGACCTTACGAGCAGTACTTC. Protein: CASSLAQGPYEQYF.

The chain couples TRBV11-2 to TRBJ2-3, with 10 bases lining up with TRBD2. After removal of 2 bases from V and 4 bases from J, the junction contained 6 bases not matched to a gene. The V gene's germline CDR1 is SGHAT and CDR2 FQNNGV. This CDR3 comprises 16 residues. CDR3 amino acids: CASSLRAGGRADTQYF. The CDR3 DNA reads TGTGCCAGCAGCTTAAGAGCGGGAGGGAGGGCAGATACGCAGTATTTT.

This clone was detected a few times. V is TRBV5-1 and J is TRBJ2-2, with 12 bases lining up with TRBD2. The germline gives CDR1 SGHRS, CDR2 YFSETQ. The CDR3 runs to 17 residues. Trimming took 3 bases from V and 0 from J; bases not matched to a gene: 3. The CDR3 bases are TGCGCCAGCAGCTACGGACTAGCGGGATCGAACACCGGGGAGCTGTTTTTT. Its translation is CASSYGLAGSNTGELFF.

V usage is TRBV5-1 and J usage is TRBJ1-2, with D perhaps matching TRBD1 (5 bases). CDR1 and CDR2 from the germline V gene are SGHRS and YFSETQ. Trimming took off 4 bases at V and 4 bases at J, with 14 bases between the two ends. CDR3 length: 14 residues. The CDR3 DNA reads TGCGCCAGCAGCCAAGGGGACTTATCCTATGGCTACACCTTC. Encoded protein: CASSQGDLSYGYTF. Together with reference TRBV5-1 and TRBJ1-2, the CDR3 gives the full variable domain: KAGVTQTPRYLIKTRGQQVTLSCSPISGHRSVSWYQQTPGQGLQFLFEYFSETQRNKGNFPGRFSGRQFSNSRSEMNVSTLELGDSALYLCASSQGDLSYGYTFGSGTRLTVV.

Here the CDR3 DNA reads TGTGCCAGCAGTCGATATCCCCCAGGGGATAATGCCTACGAGCAGTACTTC. It specifies CASSRYPPGDNAYEQYF. J is TRBJ2-7 and V is TRBV28; a possible D gene is TRBD1 (6 bases). This CDR3 has 17 amino acids. Trimming removed 5 bases from V and 2 bases from J, with 22 bases in between. Germline values: CDR1 MDHEN, CDR2 SYDVKM. Variable domain in full (rest from reference TRBV28 and TRBJ2-7): DVKVTQSSRYLVKRTGEKVFLECVQDMDHENMFWYRQDPGLGLRLIYFSYDVKMKEKGDIPEGYSVSREKKERFSLILESASTNQTSMYLCASSRYPPGDNAYEQYFGPGTRLTVT.

The CDR3 loop is CASSWGWGPDKPQHF. The DNA for the CDR3 is TGTGCCAGCAGCTGGGGATGGGGGCCCGATAAGCCCCAGCATTTT. V is TRBV5-5 and J is TRBJ1-5; possible D gene TRBD1, 6 bases. The CDR3 extends over 15 amino acids. Trimming took 3 bases from V and 8 from J, leaving 18 bases between them. Looked up from germline, CDR1 is SGHKS and CDR2 is YYEKEE (reference sequence). Based on the CDR3 plus reference TRBV5-5 and TRBJ1-5, the full variable domain is DAGVTQSPTHLIKTRGQQVTLRCSPISGHKSVSWYQQVLGQGPQFIFQYYEKEERGRGNFPDRFSARQFPNYSSELNVNALLLGDSALYLCASSWGWGPDKPQHFGDGTRLSIL.

The chain joins TRBV9 to TRBJ2-1; a possible D gene is TRBD2 (5 bases). Trimming took 2 bases from V and 5 from J, leaving 17 bases between them. From germline, CDR1 is SGDLS and CDR2 YYNGEE. The CDR3 has 16 amino acids. This CDR3 reads CASSVLRTAPNNEQFF. The DNA for the CDR3 is TGTGCCAGCAGCGTCCTGAGGACTGCCCCCAACAATGAGCAGTTCTTC.

The CDR3 DNA reads as TGCGCCAGCAGCACAACAGGGCCCCACACCGGGGAGCTGTTTTTT. Protein product: CASSTTGPHTGELFF. The rearrangement joins TRBV5-1 to TRBJ2-2; maybe TRBD1 (6 bases). Trimming stripped 4 bases from V and 3 bases from J, with 13 bases between. Germline CDR1 and CDR2: SGHRS and YFSETQ. This CDR3 is 15 amino acids long.

The genes are TRBV7-6 and TRBJ1-1; 9 positions agree with TRBD1. CDR1 SGHVS and CDR2 FNYEAQ come from the germline V gene. V was pared by 5 bases and J by 5 bases, with 6 bases of the junction left unmatched. The CDR3 runs to 14 residues. As DNA, the CDR3 is TGTGCCAGCAGCCTAACGACAGGGGGGACTGAAGCTTTCTTT. This codes for CASSLTTGGTEAFF.

The chain combines TRBV5-4 with TRBJ1-2; possible D gene TRBD1, 5 bases. V was cut by 4 bases and J by 1 base, with 17 bases left in between. This CDR3 has 16 amino acids. Germline CDR1 is SGHNT and CDR2 is YYREEE (reference sequence). DNA of the CDR3: TGTGCCAGCAGCGCCGGCCGCAGGGCCAATAACTATGGCTACACCTTC. It encodes CASSAGRRANNYGYTF.

This clone was observed a few times. The chain links TRBV2 to TRBJ2-7, with D uncertain. Germline V CDR1 and CDR2: SNHLY, FYNNEI. The CDR3 is 13 residues long. Trimming stripped 2 bases from V and 7 bases from J, with 12 bases between. CDR3 loop: CASSEQRAGEQYF. CDR3 in DNA: TGTGCCAGCAGTGAACAAAGGGCTGGGGAGCAGTACTTC.